The clone carrying this T cell receptor beta chain was seen repeatedly, ten times or more. These data belong to a study of blood T cells in healthy people across ages. A sample-barcoded 5' primer and a J-beta primer mix were used in a second PCR of about 6 to 12 cycles. TCRdb ran MiXCR on the 5' RACE reads and lists one entry per CDR3 protein. The sample comprises more than 900,000 distinct CDR3 sequences, about 27% of which are singletons, and roughly a tenth rests with the top ten. The same sample was also used in a study of T cells of mothers and their children.

Source material: blood. The clonotype originates from a woman aged 40-49 years in good health.

CDR3 DNA: TGTGCCAGCAGCTTGATTCCGGCCTTGGCTGAGCAGTTCTTC. The encoded protein is CASSLIPALAEQFF. The J gene is TRBJ2-1, the V gene TRBV3-1; unclear D gene. CDR3 length: 14 residues. Trimming took 5 bases from V and 9 from J, leaving 17 bases between them. Germline loops: CDR1 LGHDT, CDR2 YNNKEL (reference sequence).